This note documents a single T cell receptor (beta chain) sequence. As yet, its antigen is unknown. This specimen includes other DNA sequences encoding the same CDR3. These data belong to a study of shared clonotypes between healthy human individuals. Findings and caveats of the study: Deeper or shallower sequencing was expected to change how clonotypes are shared among donors.

V was pared by 0 bases and J by 9 bases, with 7 bases of the junction left unmatched. Germline V gene lookup returns CDR1 SGHRS and CDR2 YFSETQ. CDR3 size: 15 residues. The material for each subset, its genomic DNA, was split evenly across several immunoSEQ plates. Clones were sequenced by immunoSEQ multiplex PCR, and TCRdb holds only the in-frame ones, with some missing. Altogether a few million clones are present, about 94% being singletons, with the ten largest covering over 0.1%. All donors were Caucasian adults living in Nashville, Tennessee. The V gene is TRBV5-1, the J gene TRBJ2-1, with 9 bases aligning to TRBD2. The sequence came from a man younger than 35 in good health. The sequencing sample was made of naive CD4+ T cells sorted from blood. Subset denoted: CD45RA+ positively selected. The CDR3 protein is CASSLGLAGVGEQFF. The DNA for the CDR3 is TGCGCCAGCAGCTTGGGGTTAGCGGGGGTAGGTGAGCAGTTCTTC.